One and the same sample provided the 3 T cell receptor beta chains below, sequenced in a study of blood T cell repertoires in COVID-19. Only in-frame clones appear in the TCRdb table, and some are missing; sequencing was by immunoSEQ multiplex PCR. The profile shows around 400,000 clones, roughly nine tenths of them singletons. Sequenced material: PBMCs or T cells enriched from blood (not recorded which). These receptors came from a woman aged 40 to 50 who had been exposed to COVID-19.

The chain recombines TRBV6-4 with TRBJ2-7; D possibly corresponds to TRBD2 (5 bases). This CDR3 is 13 amino acids long. CDR1 and CDR2 (germline): MRHNA, SNTAGT. Trimming shortened V by 8 bases and J by 4 bases, and 15 bases separated the two germline ends. The CDR3 bases are TGTGCCAGCCCCGAGCGGAGGAGTTACGAGCAGTACTTC. Translating gives CASPERRSYEQYF.

The chain recombines TRBV18 with TRBJ1-1; D remains ambiguous. Trimming left V 3 bases short and J 5 bases short, with 10 bases between. Germline V CDR1 and CDR2: KGHSH, LQKENI. The CDR3 is 13 residues long. The CDR3 bases are TGTGCCAGCTCACCCGGACCGGGGACTGAAGCTTTCTTT. Protein sequence: CASSPGPGTEAFF.

This chain joins TRBV18 and TRBJ2-1, with 15 bases that match TRBD2. Germline V CDR1 and CDR2: KGHSH, LQKENI. CDR3 length: 16 residues. V dropped 2 bases and J dropped 4; count of bases not matched to a gene: 0. The CDR3: CASSPGTSGGYNEQFF. The CDR3 DNA follows: TGTGCCAGCTCACCAGGGACTAGCGGGGGGTACAATGAGCAGTTCTTC.